Listed below are T cell receptor beta chains from one sample, sequenced in a study of cytomegalovirus exposure and HLA in healthy donors. Sequenced by immunoSEQ multiplex PCR; TCRdb stores in-frame clones only, minus some. The sample shows 90,000 or so clones, 82% of them seen only once. The material sequenced was PBMCs. The receptor set was obtained from a man in his thirties or forties in good health and CMV-seropositive. CDR3s include the opening cysteine and the closing phenylalanine or tryptophan. The order of the fields is V gene, J gene, D gene, clone size, CDR3 length, CDR3 DNA, CDR3 protein. A D gene is named only where the DNA matches it firmly. Some rows mark clone size as missing; the rest say once, few, many or name a class of expanded clone.

v_gene: TRBV28
j_gene: TRBJ2-7
d_gene: -
abundance: -
len: 15
CDR3nt: TGTGCCGGCAGTTTGGGCATCTCGATAACCTACGAGCAGTACTTC
CDR3aa: CAGSLGISITYEQYF

v_gene: TRBV5-4
j_gene: TRBJ1-1
d_gene: -
abundance: -
len: 16
CDR3nt: TGTGCCAGCAGCTTGGGGGGTCGGGGGGTGGGCACTGAAGCTTTCTTT
CDR3aa: CASSLGGRGVGTEAFF

v_gene: TRBV19
j_gene: TRBJ2-7
d_gene: -
abundance: -
len: 14
CDR3nt: TGTGCCAGTAGGGAAACTAGTCTGTTGGACGAGCAGTACTTC
CDR3aa: CASRETSLLDEQYF

v_gene: TRBV9
j_gene: TRBJ1-4
d_gene: TRBD1
abundance: -
len: 14
CDR3nt: TGTGCCAGCAGCCCAACGGGACAGAATGAAAAACTGTTTTTT
CDR3aa: CASSPTGQNEKLFF

v_gene: TRBV18
j_gene: TRBJ2-3
d_gene: TRBD2
abundance: -
len: 14
CDR3nt: TGTGCCAGCCAAGCGGGAGAGGTATCAGATACGCAGTATTTT
CDR3aa: CASQAGEVSDTQYF

v_gene: TRBV5-1
j_gene: TRBJ1-3
d_gene: -
abundance: -
len: 13
CDR3nt: TGCGCCAGCCGGGGTCTCTCTGGAAACACCATATATTTT
CDR3aa: CASRGLSGNTIYF

v_gene: TRBV19
j_gene: TRBJ1-4
d_gene: TRBD1
abundance: -
len: 15
CDR3nt: TGTGCCAGCTCGACGGGGACAGGGGGAAGGGAAAAACTGTTTTTT
CDR3aa: CASSTGTGGREKLFF

v_gene: TRBV6-5
j_gene: TRBJ2-1
d_gene: -
abundance: once
len: 15
CDR3nt: TGTGCCAGCAGATACCGGACAGAGGGCTACAATGAGCAGTTCTTC
CDR3aa: CASRYRTEGYNEQFF

v_gene: TRBV7-2
j_gene: TRBJ2-3
d_gene: -
abundance: -
len: 15
CDR3nt: TGTGCCAGGGCGGCTCCCGAGCGCCGGGGGGATACGCAGTATTTT
CDR3aa: CARAAPERRGDTQYF

v_gene: TRBV5-1
j_gene: TRBJ2-1
d_gene: -
abundance: -
len: 18
CDR3nt: TGCGCCAGCAGTACACCGGACAGAGAACGCAGCTCCTACAATGAGCAGTTCTTC
CDR3aa: CASSTPDRERSSYNEQFF

v_gene: TRBV18
j_gene: TRBJ2-7
d_gene: TRBD2
abundance: -
len: 17
CDR3nt: TGTGCCAGCTCATCAATACCTGGGACTAGCGGTTCCTACGAGCAGTACTTC
CDR3aa: CASSSIPGTSGSYEQYF

v_gene: TRBV6-1
j_gene: TRBJ2-7
d_gene: TRBD2
abundance: -
len: 16
CDR3nt: TGTGCCAGCAGTGGTCTGGGAGGGCCCTTTGCCTACGAGCAGTACTTC
CDR3aa: CASSGLGGPFAYEQYF

v_gene: TRBV2
j_gene: TRBJ2-7
d_gene: TRBD2
abundance: -
len: 14
CDR3nt: TGTGCCAGCACCGGCGGGAGCGTTTCCTACGAGCAGTACTTC
CDR3aa: CASTGGSVSYEQYF

v_gene: TRBV18
j_gene: TRBJ2-3
d_gene: -
abundance: -
len: 15
CDR3nt: TGTGCCAGCTCACCACTGAACAGCAACACAGATACGCAGTATTTT
CDR3aa: CASSPLNSNTDTQYF

v_gene: TRBV7-9
j_gene: TRBJ2-2
d_gene: -
abundance: few
len: 18
CDR3nt: TGTGCCAGCAACTCCGCCCCTTTTATGGCGGCGAACACCGGGGAGCTGTTTTTT
CDR3aa: CASNSAPFMAANTGELFF

v_gene: TRBV27
j_gene: TRBJ2-1
d_gene: -
abundance: once
len: 16
CDR3nt: TGTGCCAGCAGTTTTTCTGGAGGTATGGGATCAAATGAGCAGTTCTTC
CDR3aa: CASSFSGGMGSNEQFF

v_gene: TRBV28
j_gene: TRBJ2-3
d_gene: TRBD2
abundance: -
len: 12
CDR3nt: TGTGCCACCTCGGGACTAGTTGATACGCAGTATTTT
CDR3aa: CATSGLVDTQYF

v_gene: TRBV27
j_gene: TRBJ2-2
d_gene: -
abundance: -
len: 16
CDR3nt: TGTGCCAGCAGTAAATATGACAGATCGAACACCGGGGAGCTGTTTTTT
CDR3aa: CASSKYDRSNTGELFF

v_gene: TRBV5-5
j_gene: TRBJ1-4
d_gene: TRBD1
abundance: -
len: 18
CDR3nt: TGTGCCAGCAGTGGCTTGTTCCGGGACAGGGTTACTAATGAAAAACTGTTTTTT
CDR3aa: CASSGLFRDRVTNEKLFF

v_gene: TRBV4-1
j_gene: TRBJ1-1
d_gene: TRBD1
abundance: -
len: 14
CDR3nt: TGCGCCAGCAGCCCGGGACAGGGGGACACTGAAGCTTTCTTT
CDR3aa: CASSPGQGDTEAFF